The T cell receptor beta chain described here comes from a study of shared clonotypes between healthy human individuals. CDR1 is SGHAT and CDR2 is FQNNGV in the germline V gene. Trimming removed 5 bases from V and 5 bases from J, with 18 bases in between. The CDR3 totals 15 residues. TCRdb keeps only in-frame clones here, not all; method: immunoSEQ multiplex PCR. The sample carries about 680,000 clones, about 78% recorded once. The V gene is TRBV11-2, the J gene TRBJ1-1; D is possibly TRBD1 (5 bases). The sequence was obtained from a young woman in good health. Specimen: memory CD4+ T cells sorted from blood. Subset given: CD45RA-negative fraction. The CDR3 is CASSPKGGGGTEAFF. The CDR3 coding sequence is TGTGCCAGCAGCCCAAAAGGTGGTGGGGGGACTGAAGCTTTCTTT.